The entry that follows covers one TCR beta chain sequence. At one end the junction does not follow the germline gene, possibly because of a read error. These data originate in a study of T cells in Graves' hyperthyroidism and ophthalmopathy. Uncontrolled infection, other autoimmune disease, pregnancy and lactation each barred patients from inclusion. Each diagnosis drew on symptoms, thyroxine, TRAb, thyroid ultrasound and orbital computed tomography findings. RNA transcripts yielded amplified TCR beta CDR3 regions. First-round RT-PCR targeting the TCR CDR3 was performed with the HTBI primer set. Each CDR3 protein gets one entry after TCRdb re-called the multiplex PCR reads with MiXCR. The data show approximately 350,000 distinct CDR3 sequences, with roughly 15% seen just once and roughly 19% held by the top ten. The CDR3 runs 11 residues. Germline CDR1 and CDR2: LGHDT and YNNKEL (reference sequence).

The gene calls are TRBV3-1 and TRBJ2-7; D uncertain. The sample consisted of blood. This TCR came from a woman in her fifties or sixties with Graves' ophthalmopathy. The CDR3 sequence is CACSHNYEQYF. CDR3 in DNA: TGTGCCTGCAGCCACAACTACGAGCAGTACTTC.